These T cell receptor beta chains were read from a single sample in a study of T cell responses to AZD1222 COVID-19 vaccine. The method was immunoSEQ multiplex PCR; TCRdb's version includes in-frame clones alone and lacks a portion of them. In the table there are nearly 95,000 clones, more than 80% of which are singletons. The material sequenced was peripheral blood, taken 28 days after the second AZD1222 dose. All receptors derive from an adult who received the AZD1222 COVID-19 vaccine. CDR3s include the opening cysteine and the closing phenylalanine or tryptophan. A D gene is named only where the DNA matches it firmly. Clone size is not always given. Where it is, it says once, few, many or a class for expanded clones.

CDR3 DNA: TGTGCCATCAGTGAGTCGGTGGGCACTGAAGCTTTCTTT
CDR3 protein: CAISESVGTEAFF
J gene: TRBJ1-1
D gene: -
clone size: -
V gene: TRBV10-3

CDR3 DNA: TGCAGCGTTGAAGGGGGCAGGGGAGTAAATGAGCAGTTCTTC
CDR3 protein: CSVEGGRGVNEQFF
J gene: TRBJ2-1
D gene: -
clone size: -
V gene: TRBV29-1

CDR3 DNA: TGTGCCAGCAGTTACCTAGGACCAAAAACTGGAAACACCATATATTTT
CDR3 protein: CASSYLGPKTGNTIYF
J gene: TRBJ1-3
D gene: -
clone size: -
V gene: TRBV6-2/TRBV6-3

CDR3 DNA: TGCGCCAGCAGCCAAGATTTAGGGGACAGCTCCTACGAGCAGTACTTC
CDR3 protein: CASSQDLGDSSYEQYF
J gene: TRBJ2-7
D gene: TRBD1
clone size: few
V gene: TRBV4-3

CDR3 DNA: TGTGCCAGCAGCTTGGACAAAAGTTCACCCCTCCACTTT
CDR3 protein: CASSLDKSSPLHF
J gene: TRBJ1-6
D gene: -
clone size: -
V gene: TRBV5-6

CDR3 DNA: TGTGCCAGCAGTGCACTAGCGGGAGGTGGTACCGGGGAGCTGTTTTTT
CDR3 protein: CASSALAGGGTGELFF
J gene: TRBJ2-2
D gene: TRBD2
clone size: -
V gene: TRBV6-4

CDR3 DNA: TGTGCCAGCAGCCAAATCACCGGGACTAGCGGGACCGGGGAGCTGTTTTTT
CDR3 protein: CASSQITGTSGTGELFF
J gene: TRBJ2-2
D gene: TRBD2
clone size: -
V gene: TRBV7-6

CDR3 DNA: TGTGCCTGGAGTAGACCCGGGGGAACTGAAGCTTTCTTT
CDR3 protein: CAWSRPGGTEAFF
J gene: TRBJ1-1
D gene: -
clone size: once
V gene: TRBV30

CDR3 DNA: TGTGCCAGCACGACTAGCGGGAGACCCACAGATACGCAGTATTTT
CDR3 protein: CASTTSGRPTDTQYF
J gene: TRBJ2-3
D gene: TRBD2
clone size: -
V gene: TRBV19

CDR3 DNA: TGTGCCAGCAGCTTAGGACTAGCGGCTTACAATGAGCAGTTCTTC
CDR3 protein: CASSLGLAAYNEQFF
J gene: TRBJ2-1
D gene: TRBD2
clone size: -
V gene: TRBV13

CDR3 DNA: TGTGCCAGCAGTTACTCCCCGATGGGTGAGCAGTTCTTC
CDR3 protein: CASSYSPMGEQFF
J gene: TRBJ2-1
D gene: -
clone size: -
V gene: TRBV6-5

CDR3 DNA: TGTGCCAGCAGCCGTGGACTAGCGGGAAACACAGATACGCAGTATTTT
CDR3 protein: CASSRGLAGNTDTQYF
J gene: TRBJ2-3
D gene: TRBD2
clone size: -
V gene: TRBV5-6